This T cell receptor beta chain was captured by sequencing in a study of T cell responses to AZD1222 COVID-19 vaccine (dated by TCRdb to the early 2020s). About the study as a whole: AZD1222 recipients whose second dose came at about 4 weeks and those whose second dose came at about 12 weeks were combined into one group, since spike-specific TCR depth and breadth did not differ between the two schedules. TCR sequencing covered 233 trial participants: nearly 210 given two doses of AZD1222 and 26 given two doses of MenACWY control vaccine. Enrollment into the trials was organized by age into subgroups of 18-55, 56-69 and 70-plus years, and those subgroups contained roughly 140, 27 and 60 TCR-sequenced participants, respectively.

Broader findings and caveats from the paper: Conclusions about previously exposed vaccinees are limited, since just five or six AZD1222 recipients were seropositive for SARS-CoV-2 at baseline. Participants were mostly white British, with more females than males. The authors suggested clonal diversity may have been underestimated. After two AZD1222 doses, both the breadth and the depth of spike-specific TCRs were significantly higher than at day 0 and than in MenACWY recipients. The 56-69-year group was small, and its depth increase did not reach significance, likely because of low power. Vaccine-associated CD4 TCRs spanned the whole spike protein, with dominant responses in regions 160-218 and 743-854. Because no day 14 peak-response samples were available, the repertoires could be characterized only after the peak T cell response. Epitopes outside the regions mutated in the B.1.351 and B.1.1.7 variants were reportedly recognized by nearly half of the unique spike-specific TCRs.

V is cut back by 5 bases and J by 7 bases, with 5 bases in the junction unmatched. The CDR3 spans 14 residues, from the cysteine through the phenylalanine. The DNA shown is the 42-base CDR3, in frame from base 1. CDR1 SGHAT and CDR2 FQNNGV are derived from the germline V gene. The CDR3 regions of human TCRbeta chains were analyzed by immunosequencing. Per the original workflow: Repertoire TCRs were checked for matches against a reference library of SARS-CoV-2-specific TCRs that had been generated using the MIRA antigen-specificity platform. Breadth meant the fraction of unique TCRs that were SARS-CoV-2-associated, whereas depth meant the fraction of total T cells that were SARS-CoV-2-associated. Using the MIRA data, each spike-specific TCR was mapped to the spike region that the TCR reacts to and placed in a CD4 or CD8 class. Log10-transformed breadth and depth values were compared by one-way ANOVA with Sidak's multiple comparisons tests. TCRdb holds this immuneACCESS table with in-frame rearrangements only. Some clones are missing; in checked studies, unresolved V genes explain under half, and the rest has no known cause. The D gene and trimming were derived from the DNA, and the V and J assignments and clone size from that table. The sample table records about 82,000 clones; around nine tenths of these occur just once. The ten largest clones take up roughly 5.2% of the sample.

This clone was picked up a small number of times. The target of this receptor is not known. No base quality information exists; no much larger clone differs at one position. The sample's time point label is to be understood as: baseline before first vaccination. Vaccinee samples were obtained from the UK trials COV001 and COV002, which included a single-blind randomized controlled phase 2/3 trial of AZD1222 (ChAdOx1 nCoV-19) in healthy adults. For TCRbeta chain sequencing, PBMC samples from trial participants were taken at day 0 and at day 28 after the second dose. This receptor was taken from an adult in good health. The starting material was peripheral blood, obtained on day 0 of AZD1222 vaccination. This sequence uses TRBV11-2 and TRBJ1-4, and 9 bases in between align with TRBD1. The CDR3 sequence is CASSLDRGSEKLFF. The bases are TGTGCCAGCAGCCTCGACAGGGGGAGTGAAAAACTGTTTTTT.